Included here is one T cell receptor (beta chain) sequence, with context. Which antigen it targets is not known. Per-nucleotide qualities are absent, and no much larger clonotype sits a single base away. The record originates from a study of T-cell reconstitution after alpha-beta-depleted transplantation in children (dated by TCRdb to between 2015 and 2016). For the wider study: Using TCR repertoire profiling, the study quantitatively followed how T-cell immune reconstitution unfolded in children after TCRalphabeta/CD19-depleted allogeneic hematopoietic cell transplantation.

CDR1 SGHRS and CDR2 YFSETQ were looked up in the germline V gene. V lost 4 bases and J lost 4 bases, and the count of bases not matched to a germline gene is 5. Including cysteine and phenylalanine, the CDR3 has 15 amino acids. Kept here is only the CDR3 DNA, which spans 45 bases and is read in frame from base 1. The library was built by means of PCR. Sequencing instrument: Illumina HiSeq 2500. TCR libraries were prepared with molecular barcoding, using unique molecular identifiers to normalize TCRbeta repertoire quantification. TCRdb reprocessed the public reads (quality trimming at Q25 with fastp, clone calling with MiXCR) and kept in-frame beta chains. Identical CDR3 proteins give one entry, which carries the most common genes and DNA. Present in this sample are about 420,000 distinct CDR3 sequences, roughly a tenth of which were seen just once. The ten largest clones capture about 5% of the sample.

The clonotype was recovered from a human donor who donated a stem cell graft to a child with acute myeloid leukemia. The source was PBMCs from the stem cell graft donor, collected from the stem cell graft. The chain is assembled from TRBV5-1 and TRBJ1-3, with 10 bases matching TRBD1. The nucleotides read TGCGCCAGCAGCATAGACAGGGGGCTCGGAAACACCATATATTTT. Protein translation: CASSIDRGLGNTIYF.